These 16 T cell receptor beta chains came from one sample sequenced in a study of beta chain features in type 1 diabetes (dated by TCRdb to 2017 to 2018). To prepare the library, the immunoSEQ multiplex PCR assay was applied. The entire amount of isolated RNA was reverse transcribed using the High Capacity cDNA Reverse Transcription Kit, so the sequenced TCRB transcripts were expressed ones. TCRdb provides this immuneACCESS table in a form limited to in-frame rearrangements. Some clones are lacking; in checked studies, under half of them reflect an unresolved V gene, and why the rest are absent is not known. This sample lists approximately 120,000 clones; 40% were detected once. The ten largest make up around 0.07% of the sample. The sequencing sample was made of stem cell memory CD4+ T cells from blood. This specimen's cell subset or site label, per the study, means: stem cell-like memory CD4+ T cells. Receptors originate from a woman between 18 and 29 years old in good health.

The sample holds a few counts of this clone. The J gene is TRBJ2-3, the V gene TRBV4-3; 10 bases are a match to TRBD2. The V gene end was trimmed by 0 bases and the J gene end by 7 bases; junction bases not matched to a gene: 13. The CDR3 totals 18 residues. Germline lookup yields CDR1 LGHNA and CDR2 YSLEER. CDR3: CASSQEPQLAGEKNTQYF. CDR3 DNA sequence: TGCGCCAGCAGCCAAGAACCCCAGCTAGCGGGAGAAAAAAATACGCAGTATTTT.

The V and J genes are TRBV7-8 and TRBJ2-3, with D possibly matching TRBD1 (5 bases). Looked up from germline, CDR1 is SGHVS and CDR2 is FQNEAQ. This CDR3 contains 17 residues. The V gene lost 3 bases and the J gene lost 0 bases, with 16 bases spanning the gap. Here the CDR3 DNA reads TGTGCCAGCAGCTTCAATTTACCAGGGCCGAGCACAGATACGCAGTATTTT. Protein sequence: CASSFNLPGPSTDTQYF.

This chain links TRBV9 with TRBJ2-1; 10 bases are a match to TRBD2. The CDR3 runs to 16 residues. V was clipped by 4 bases and J by 7 bases; unmatched bases: 11. Germline V gene sequence: CDR1 SGDLS, CDR2 YYNGEE. CDR3 nucleotides: TGTGCCAGCAGCCCAGAAGCTAGCGGGAGTTCAAATGAGCAGTTCTTC. Translating gives CASSPEASGSSNEQFF.

The genes are TRBV7-9 and TRBJ2-7; 9 bases match TRBD1. The germline gives CDR1 SEHNR, CDR2 FQNEAQ (reference sequence). The V segment lost 5 bases and the J segment 3 bases; nucleotides outside the gene matches: 8. CDR3 length equals 15 residues. This CDR3 is CASSPGTGRFYEQYF. The CDR3 nucleotides read TGTGCCAGCAGCCCTGGGACAGGGAGGTTCTACGAGCAGTACTTC.

There are a few counts of this clone. This chain uses TRBV4-1 with TRBJ1-1; D is undetermined. The CDR3 has 14 residues. Trimming removed 3 bases at V and 0 bases at J, with 8 bases between. Germline V gene data show CDR1 as MGHRA and CDR2 as YSYEKL. This CDR3 reads CASSQYQMNTEAFF. The CDR3 DNA follows: TGCGCCAGCAGCCAGTATCAGATGAACACTGAAGCTTTCTTT.

This chain connects TRBV5-1 to TRBJ2-1; D not certain. The germline V and J ends were trimmed by 0 bases and 1 base, with 5 bases remaining between them. The CDR3 is 14 amino acids. Germline V gene data show CDR1 as SGHRS and CDR2 as YFSETQ. The CDR3: CASSLGSSYNEQFF. The CDR3 region has the DNA TGCGCCAGCAGCTTGGGGAGTTCCTACAATGAGCAGTTCTTC.

This chain joins TRBV30 and TRBJ2-7; the D gene is possibly TRBD2 (6 bases). Germline V gives CDR1 GTSNPN, CDR2 SVGIG (reference sequence). CDR3 length equals 14 residues. V lost 4 bases and J lost 4, with 17 bases in between. The CDR3 loop is CAWTPGSGGYEQYF. CDR3 sequence (DNA): TGTGCCTGGACTCCAGGTAGCGGTGGTTACGAGCAGTACTTC.

This clone has only a few counts. The rearrangement uses TRBV29-1 and TRBJ1-1, with D unresolved. Trimming took 3 bases from V and 1 from J, leaving 9 bases between them. The CDR3 covers 13 residues. Germline lookup yields CDR1 SQVTM and CDR2 ANQGSEA. The CDR3 sequence is CSVDGSSNTEAFF. CDR3 coding DNA: TGCAGCGTTGATGGCAGTTCGAACACTGAAGCTTTCTTT.

This clone was seen only once. The V call is TRBV18, the J call TRBJ2-2, with TRBD2 identical over 9 bases. The CDR3 is made up of 16 amino acids. Germline CDR1 KGHSH, CDR2 LQKENI. Trimming removed 0 bases from V and 4 bases from J; junction bases left unmatched: 3. This CDR3 reads CASSPPSTSGTGELFF. The CDR3 DNA sequence: TGTGCCAGCTCACCACCATCGACTAGCGGCACCGGGGAGCTGTTTTTT.

This clone was recorded many times. This chain uses TRBV7-3 with TRBJ2-5; TRBD2 agrees at 10 bases. CDR3 length: 13 residues. The trim removed 5 bases at V and 7 bases at J, leaving 4 bases unmatched. The germline CDR1 and CDR2 sequences are SGHTA and FQGTGA. The CDR3 loop is CASSLGLASTQYF. The CDR3 coding sequence is TGTGCCAGCAGCCTGGGACTAGCGTCGACCCAGTACTTC.

V is TRBV2 and J is TRBJ1-1; 11 bases align to TRBD1. Trimming took 9 bases from V and 6 from J; bases not matched to a gene: 6. The CDR3 has 13 residues. Germline CDR1 is SNHLY and CDR2 is FYNNEI. The CDR3 sequence: CARKRTGGAEAFF. CDR3 nucleotide sequence: TGTGCCAGGAAGCGGACAGGGGGCGCTGAAGCTTTCTTT.

The rearrangement joins TRBV28 to TRBJ1-5; 7 nucleotides match TRBD1. The CDR3 contains 13 residues. The germline gives CDR1 MDHEN, CDR2 SYDVKM. The V and J ends lost 6 bases and 9 bases, in that order; junction bases with no gene match: 8. CDR3 DNA: TGTGCCAGCAGGAATCGACAGGGCCGGCCCCAGCATTTT. This encodes CASRNRQGRPQHF.

This chain links TRBV2 with TRBJ2-6, with D possibly being TRBD2 (6 bases). Trimming removed 6 bases at V and 3 bases at J, with 15 bases between. Germline assignment: CDR1 SNHLY and CDR2 FYNNEI. This CDR3 is 16 amino acids long. CDR3 in DNA: TGTGCCAGCAGGGGGGGTTGGGGAGTTGGGGCCAACGTCCTGACTTTC. Amino acids: CASRGGWGVGANVLTF.

This clone was seen many times. This chain joins TRBV23-1 and TRBJ2-7; the D gene is possibly TRBD2 (6 bases). TRBV23-1 is treated as an ORF (open reading frame) with a function not yet certain. With 4 bases removed from V and 3 bases from J, the gap between germline ends came to 19 bases. This CDR3 spans 16 amino acids. The CDR3 spells CASSPNGTGLHYEQYF. CDR3 sequence (DNA): TGCGCCAGCAGTCCAAATGGCACGGGACTGCACTACGAGCAGTACTTC.

The V gene is TRBV28, the J gene TRBJ2-7; D possibly corresponds to TRBD1 (6 bases). The germline V gene has CDR1 MDHEN and CDR2 SYDVKM. Trimming removed 5 bases at V and 2 bases at J, with 10 bases between. This CDR3 is built from 13 residues. The CDR3 region is CASSIRTAYEQYF. The CDR3 region has the DNA TGTGCCAGCAGTATACGGACAGCCTACGAGCAGTACTTC.

V and J are TRBV29-1 and TRBJ1-4, with D possibly TRBD1 on 6 matching bases. The CDR3 has 14 amino acids. The germline V gene encodes CDR1 SQVTM and CDR2 ANQGSEA. Trimming took 3 bases from V and 5 from J, leaving 13 bases between them. The CDR3, as DNA: TGCAGCGTTGACGGGGGGCGCCTGAATGAAAAACTGTTTTTT. As protein: CSVDGGRLNEKLFF.